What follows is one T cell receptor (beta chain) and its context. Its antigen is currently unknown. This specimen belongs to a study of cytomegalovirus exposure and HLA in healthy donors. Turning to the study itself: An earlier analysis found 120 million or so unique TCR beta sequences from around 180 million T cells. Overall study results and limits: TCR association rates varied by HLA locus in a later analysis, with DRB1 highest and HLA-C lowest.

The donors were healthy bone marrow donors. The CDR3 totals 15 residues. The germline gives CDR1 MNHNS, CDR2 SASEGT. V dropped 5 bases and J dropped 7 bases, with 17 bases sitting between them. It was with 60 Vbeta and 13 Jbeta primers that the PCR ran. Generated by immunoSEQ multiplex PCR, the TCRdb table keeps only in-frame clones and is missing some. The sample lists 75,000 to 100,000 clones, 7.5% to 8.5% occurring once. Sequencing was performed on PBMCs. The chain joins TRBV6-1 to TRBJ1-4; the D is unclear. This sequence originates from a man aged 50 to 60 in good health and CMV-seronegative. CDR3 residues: CASSPYRAGSEKLFF. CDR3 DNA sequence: TGTGCCAGCAGTCCATACCGGGCGGGGAGTGAAAAACTGTTTTTT.